Below, 5 T cell receptor beta chains from the same sample are listed, as sequenced in a study of T cell responses to AZD1222 COVID-19 vaccine. The method was immunoSEQ multiplex PCR; TCRdb's version includes in-frame clones alone and lacks a portion of them. This repertoire shows approximately 150,000 clones, around nine tenths found once; its top ten account for around 2.9%. This material consisted of peripheral blood, taken 28 days after the second AZD1222 dose. These receptors were obtained from an adult who received the AZD1222 COVID-19 vaccine.

The DNA for the CDR3 is TGTGCCAGCACCGGGACCCCAGGGGCGAACACTGAAGCTTTCTTT. Protein product: CASTGTPGANTEAFF. V is TRBV6-5 and J is TRBJ1-1; possibly TRBD1 for D (6 bases). The CDR3 has 15 residues. V dropped 7 bases and J dropped 1 base, with 16 bases sitting between them. Germline V lookup: CDR1 MNHEY, CDR2 SVGAGI.

V and J are TRBV12-3 or TRBV12-4 and TRBJ1-1; possibly TRBD1 for D (5 bases). V dropped 7 bases and J dropped 5 bases, with 14 bases sitting between them. CDR3 length equals 13 residues. The CDR3 loop reads CASNLGLGTEAFF. The CDR3 DNA reads TGTGCCAGCAACTTGGGGCTCGGGACTGAAGCTTTCTTT.

The chain employs TRBV4-2 and TRBJ2-2; a weak D match, TRBD2 (6 bases). Germline V lookup: CDR1 LGHNA, CDR2 YNFKEQ. CDR3 size: 17 residues. The V end lost 2 bases, the J end lost 4 bases, and 17 bases lay between the germline ends. This CDR3 reads CASSQFGSGVGTGELFF. CDR3 DNA sequence: TGTGCCAGCAGCCAATTCGGGTCGGGAGTTGGCACCGGGGAGCTGTTTTTT.

The chain joins TRBV21-1 to TRBJ1-3; TRBD1, the table's D call, was not compared with the DNA. TRBV21-1 is a known pseudogene. The CDR3 loop spans 18 amino acids. The CDR3, as DNA: TGTGCCAGCAGCTCCCGGGACAGGGGCCAGATAGGAGGAAACACCATATATTTT. Residues: CASSSRDRGQIGGNTIYF.

The chain couples TRBV27 to TRBJ2-7; D is unresolved. V was shortened by 4 bases and J by 0 bases, with 4 bases between the two germline ends. The germline V gene has CDR1 MNHEY and CDR2 SMNVEV (reference sequence). The CDR3 length is 12 residues. The CDR3 nucleotides read TGTGCCAGCAGTTCGCACTCCTACGAGCAGTACTTC. Translating it yields CASSSHSYEQYF.